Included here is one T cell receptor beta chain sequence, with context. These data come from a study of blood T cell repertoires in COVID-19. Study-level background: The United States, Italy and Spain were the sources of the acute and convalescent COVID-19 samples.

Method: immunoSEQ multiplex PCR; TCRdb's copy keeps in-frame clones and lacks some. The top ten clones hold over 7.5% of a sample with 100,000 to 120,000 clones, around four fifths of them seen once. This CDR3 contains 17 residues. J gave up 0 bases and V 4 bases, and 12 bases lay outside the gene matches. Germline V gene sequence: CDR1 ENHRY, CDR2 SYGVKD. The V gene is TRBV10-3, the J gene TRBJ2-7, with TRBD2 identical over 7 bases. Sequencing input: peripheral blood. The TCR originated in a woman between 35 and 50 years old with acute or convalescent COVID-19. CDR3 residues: CAISGGPRGGDSYEQYF. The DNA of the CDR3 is TGTGCCATCAGTGGGGGACCCCGGGGAGGGGACTCCTACGAGCAGTACTTC.